This TCR beta chain was obtained from a study of T cells in Graves' hyperthyroidism and ophthalmopathy. The investigators amplified TCR beta CDR3 regions from RNA transcripts. Researchers ran a first-round RT-PCR on the TCR CDR3 using the HTBI primer set. Using its own MiXCR run on the multiplex PCR reads, TCRdb lists one record per CDR3 protein. The repertoire holds some 720,000 distinct CDR3 sequences, with 16% as singletons. Germline assignment: CDR1 LGHDT and CDR2 YNNKEL (reference sequence). The V gene end was trimmed by 5 bases and the J gene end by 6 bases; junction bases not matched to a gene: 5. The CDR3 has 14 residues. This clonotype was found many times.

Sequences were obtained from blood. The receptor comes from a man aged 18 to 30 with Graves' hyperthyroidism. The chain recombines TRBV3-1 with TRBJ2-1; TRBD2 matches at 9 bases. Here the CDR3 reads CASSSGTSRNEQFF. CDR3 sequence (DNA): TGTGCCAGCAGCTCCGGGACTAGCCGCAATGAGCAGTTCTTC.